The next 22 T cell receptor beta chains were all read from a single sample in a study of cytomegalovirus exposure and HLA in healthy donors. In the PCR, 60 Vbeta and 13 Jbeta primers were used. Libraries were prepared by immunoSEQ multiplex PCR; TCRdb keeps only in-frame clonotypes and omits some of them. The sample has 180,000 or so clones, around 74% seen once; the top ten hold over 2.5%. The sample consisted of PBMCs. Every receptor here comes from a male donor in good health and CMV-seronegative.

This clone was detected only a few times. J is TRBJ2-7 and V is TRBV4-1; 14 bases align to TRBD2. J was trimmed by 1 base and V by 3 bases; bases with no gene match: 2. This CDR3 comprises 16 residues. CDR1 is MGHRA and CDR2 is YSYEKL in the germline V gene. The CDR3 region has the DNA TGCGCCAGCAGCCAGACTAGCGGGAGGGCTTCCTACGAGCAGTACTTC. Translating gives CASSQTSGRASYEQYF.

This clone showed up just a few times. This rearrangement joins TRBV6-5 to TRBJ1-2, with no clear D. This CDR3 comprises 15 residues. CDR1 MNHEY and CDR2 SVGAGI come from the germline V gene. Trimming pared 7 bases from V and 0 bases from J, leaving 15 bases between. CDR3 sequence reads: CASTNGGVPNYGYTF. For the CDR3, the DNA is TGTGCCAGCACTAATGGCGGGGTACCTAACTATGGCTACACCTTC.

This chain links TRBV2 with TRBJ1-4; perhaps TRBD1 as D (5 bases). The germline V gene encodes CDR1 SNHLY and CDR2 FYNNEI. The CDR3 sequence is 13 residues long. The V end was cut by 4 bases, the J end by 8 bases, with 11 bases between. CDR3 nucleotides: TGTGCCAGCAGTGGCCAGGGTCTAGAAAAACTGTTTTTT. Translation gives CASSGQGLEKLFF.

The chain's CDR3 is CASSEQGLSFYGYTF. The CDR3 DNA sequence: TGTGCCAGCAGTGAACAGGGGTTAAGTTTTTATGGCTACACCTTC. The chain combines TRBV6-1 with TRBJ1-2; D is perhaps TRBD1 (6 bases). CDR1 and CDR2 from the germline V gene are MNHNS and SASEGT. The CDR3 loop spans 15 amino acids. The V and J ends lost 2 bases and 5 bases respectively, with 15 bases between them.

The gene calls are TRBV4-2 and TRBJ1-5; 8 nucleotides match TRBD1. The V and J ends lost 0 bases and 8 bases, in that order; junction bases with no gene match: 6. The germline CDR1 and CDR2 sequences are LGHNA and YNFKEQ. The CDR3 is made up of 15 amino acids. CDR3 sequence reads: CASSQEGRGREPQHF. The CDR3 nucleotides are TGTGCCAGCAGCCAAGAGGGCAGGGGGCGGGAGCCCCAGCATTTT.

As to this clone: Other DNA sequences in the sample encode the same CDR3. This chain uses TRBV7-3 with TRBJ2-1; D unclear. The germline V gene has CDR1 SGHTA and CDR2 FQGTGA. V lost 5 bases to trimming and J lost 6 bases, with 8 bases between them. This CDR3 region has 12 residues. CDR3 in DNA: TGTGCCAGCAGCCTATCGGGCAATGAGCAGTTCTTC. Translating gives CASSLSGNEQFF.

This CDR3 is CAISEGSGGAYEQYF. The CDR3 bases are TGTGCCATCAGTGAAGGAAGCGGGGGGGCCTACGAGCAGTACTTC. This chain uses TRBV10-3 with TRBJ2-7, with TRBD2 matching over 10 bases. This CDR3 is 15 amino acids long. With V trimmed by 3 bases and J by 2 bases, 4 bases remained unmatched. Per germline, CDR1 ENHRY and CDR2 SYGVKD.

The chain recombines TRBV6-1 with TRBJ2-2; D might be TRBD1 (6 bases). V lost 7 bases and J 0 bases, leaving 12 bases between the germline ends. The length of the CDR3 is 15 residues. Per the germline V gene, CDR1 is MNHNS and CDR2 is SASEGT. For the CDR3, the DNA is TGTGCCAGCATTATACAGGGATCGAACACCGGGGAGCTGTTTTTT. It translates to CASIIQGSNTGELFF.

Regarding this clone: The identical CDR3 is also encoded by other nucleotide sequences in the sample. The chain combines TRBV6-5 with TRBJ1-2; 9 bases match TRBD1. CDR1 and CDR2 (germline): MNHEY, SVGAGI. The CDR3 length is 15 residues. The ends lost 0 bases at V and 1 base at J; junction bases unmatched: 0. The CDR3 protein is CASSYSTGGNYGYTF. For the CDR3, the DNA is TGTGCCAGCAGTTACTCGACAGGGGGTAACTATGGCTACACCTTC.

J is TRBJ1-5 and V is TRBV18, with D perhaps TRBD1 (5 bases). The CDR3 covers 13 residues. Per germline, CDR1 KGHSH and CDR2 LQKENI. Trimming shortened V by 2 bases and J by 10 bases, and 12 bases separated the two germline ends. Here the CDR3 reads CASSPDGTGPQHF. In nucleotides, the CDR3 is TGTGCCAGCTCACCAGACGGGACTGGTCCCCAGCATTTT.

The chain uses TRBV18 and TRBJ2-7, with a weak D call TRBD1 (5 bases). V dropped 5 bases and J dropped 2 bases, with 16 bases sitting between them. Germline CDR1 reads KGHSH; CDR2 reads LQKENI. CDR3 size: 15 residues. As DNA, the CDR3 is TGTGCCAGCTCATCTAGTGTAGGACAAACCTACGAGCAGTACTTC. This gives the protein CASSSSVGQTYEQYF.

The chain carries TRBV6-5 and TRBJ1-5; possibly TRBD1 for D (6 bases). CDR1 is MNHEY, CDR2 SVGAGI, per germline. V was clipped by 7 bases and J by 0 bases, with 10 bases between them. The CDR3 spans 14 residues. CDR3 DNA: TGTGCCAGCACTGGGACAATTAGCAATCAGCCCCAGCATTTT. Translating it yields CASTGTISNQPQHF.

The chain has TRBV6-1 and TRBJ2-2, with D possibly TRBD2 on 5 matching bases. Germline CDR1 reads MNHNS; CDR2 reads SASEGT. The V and J ends lost 0 bases and 2 bases respectively, with 7 bases between them. CDR3 size: 15 residues. CDR3 nucleotide sequence: TGTGCCAGCAGTGAAGCGGGAGTTAACACCGGGGAGCTGTTTTTT. Translated: CASSEAGVNTGELFF.

This sequence joins TRBV28 and TRBJ2-7; 10 bases match TRBD2. CDR1 MDHEN and CDR2 SYDVKM come from the germline V gene. Trimming at V came to 5 bases and at J to 5 bases, leaving 9 bases not matched to a gene. This CDR3 contains 15 residues. CDR3 in amino acids: CASSPLLAGVNEQYF. The CDR3, as DNA: TGTGCCAGCAGTCCCCTTCTAGCGGGAGTAAACGAGCAGTACTTC.

The chain uses TRBV19 and TRBJ1-5, with D perhaps TRBD1 (5 bases). CDR1 LNHDA and CDR2 SQIVND come from the germline V gene (reference sequence). V was trimmed by 5 bases and J by 7 bases, leaving 12 bases between them. The CDR3 covers 13 residues. The CDR3 protein is CASSPAGRQPQHF. As DNA, the CDR3 is TGTGCCAGTAGTCCCGCAGGGCGCCAGCCCCAGCATTTT.

V and J are TRBV19 and TRBJ2-1; TRBD1 might be the D (6 bases). CDR1 and CDR2 (germline): LNHDA, SQIVND (reference sequence). V lost 5 bases and J 4 bases, leaving 12 bases between the germline ends. CDR3 length: 14 residues. As DNA, the CDR3 is TGTGCCAGTAGTGCGGACAGCTATTACAATGAGCAGTTCTTC. Its translation is CASSADSYYNEQFF.

The chain employs TRBV29-1 and TRBJ2-1; perhaps TRBD1 as D (5 bases). CDR3 length equals 16 residues. The V gene's germline CDR1 is SQVTM and CDR2 ANQGSEA. The V and J ends lost 2 bases and 8 bases respectively, with 22 bases between them. CDR3 sequence: CSVELSRQPTRDEQFF. DNA for the CDR3: TGCAGCGTTGAATTGTCCCGACAGCCTACAAGGGATGAGCAGTTCTTC.

This clone showed up just once. CDR3 sequence: CASSTHGGADTQYF. The CDR3 coding sequence is TGTGCCAGCAGTACTCATGGGGGGGCAGATACGCAGTATTTT. V and J are TRBV6-5 and TRBJ2-3; 7 bases fit TRBD2. J lost 4 bases, V lost 5 bases, and 6 bases had no gene match. Looked up from germline, CDR1 is MNHEY and CDR2 is SVGAGI. The CDR3 contains 14 residues.

The chain employs TRBV28 and TRBJ1-3, with a possible D match to TRBD1 (6 bases). Germline V gives CDR1 MDHEN, CDR2 SYDVKM. With 11 bases removed from V and 1 base from J, the gap between germline ends came to 18 bases. The CDR3 is made up of 15 amino acids. For the CDR3, the DNA is TGTGCCTCCTGGGGGGGCCCAACTTCTGGAAACACCATATATTTT. The encoded protein is CASWGGPTSGNTIYF.

This clone occurred a few times. The J gene is TRBJ2-3, the V gene TRBV4-2; 7 bases match TRBD2. Germline assignment: CDR1 LGHNA and CDR2 YNFKEQ. With 6 bases clipped from V and 3 bases from J, the junction kept 9 bases outside the gene matches. CDR3 length: 15 amino acids. The CDR3, as DNA: TGTGCCAGCAGAGGGGAGGGGCTTGTAACAGATACGCAGTATTTT. Amino acids: CASRGEGLVTDTQYF.

This clone was counted only a few times. The chain recombines TRBV11-2 with TRBJ1-2, with 8 bases matching TRBD1. With 5 bases clipped from V and 2 bases from J, the junction kept 7 bases outside the gene matches. CDR1 and CDR2 from the germline V gene are SGHAT and FQNNGV. The CDR3 spans 15 residues. The CDR3 coding sequence is TGTGCCAGCAGCCTAACAGGGGGTTGGAACTATGGCTACACCTTC. Translating it yields CASSLTGGWNYGYTF.

This rearrangement joins TRBV11-2 to TRBJ2-3; no reliable D call. The CDR3 is 13 amino acids. Germline V lookup: CDR1 SGHAT, CDR2 FQNNGV. Trimming cost V 4 bases and J 12 bases, with 17 bases left between them. The CDR3 sequence is CASSSLYTVTQYF. In DNA, the CDR3 is TGTGCCAGCAGCTCCCTGTACACAGTCACACAGTATTTT.